A selection of T cell receptor beta chains follows, all from one sample in a study of T cells in Graves' hyperthyroidism and ophthalmopathy. MiXCR, run by TCRdb on the multiplex PCR reads, gives a single entry per CDR3 protein. The sample lists around 290,000 distinct CDR3 sequences, 10% to 15% occurring once. Sequenced: blood. These receptors all stem from a young woman with Graves' hyperthyroidism that later progressed to Graves' ophthalmopathy. Each CDR3 is given with its conserved first and last residue.

cdr3_aa | j_call | v_call
CASSPRAGEGDTQYF | TRBJ2-3 | TRBV6-2/TRBV6-3
CASSNRDISYQNIQYF | TRBJ2-4 | TRBV2
CASSFRTGVEQYF | TRBJ2-7 | TRBV28
CASSLQGGNTIYF | TRBJ1-3 | TRBV5-5
CASSPTGGSGNTIYF | TRBJ1-3 | TRBV6-2/TRBV6-3
CSAGGTGGAVYNEQYF | TRBJ2-7 | TRBV20-1
CTSNRLAGGEQFF | TRBJ2-1 | TRBV2
CASSWWTSGTRETQYF | TRBJ2-5 | TRBV11-2
CASSYPAGTGDSTF | TRBJ1-2 | TRBV6-2/TRBV6-3
CASSLLSTQGLETQYF | TRBJ2-5 | TRBV28
CASSSLYEQFF | TRBJ2-1 | TRBV12-3/TRBV12-4
CASSLGSYGDEQFF | TRBJ2-1 | TRBV5-1
CASSLAGDSRYQPQHF | TRBJ1-5 | TRBV7-2
CASSSLFGGAPDTQYF | TRBJ2-3 | TRBV7-3
CASSLWDRVGEQYF | TRBJ2-7 | TRBV7-9
CASSLPGQGWQPQHF | TRBJ1-5 | TRBV19
CASLVGTEAFF | TRBJ1-1 | TRBV12-3/TRBV12-4